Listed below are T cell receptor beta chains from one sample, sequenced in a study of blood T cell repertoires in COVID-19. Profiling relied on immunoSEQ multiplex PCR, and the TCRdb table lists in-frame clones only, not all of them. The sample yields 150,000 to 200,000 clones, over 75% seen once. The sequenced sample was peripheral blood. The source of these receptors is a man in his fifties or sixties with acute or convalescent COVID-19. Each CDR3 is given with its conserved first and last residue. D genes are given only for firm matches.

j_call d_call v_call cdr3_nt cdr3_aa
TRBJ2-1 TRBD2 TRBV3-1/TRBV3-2 TGTGCCAGCACCCTAGCGGTTAGCTCCTACAATGAGCAGTTCTTC CASTLAVSSYNEQFF
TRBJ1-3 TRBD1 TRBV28 TGTGCCAGCCAACAGTTTACGGCAGGGGGTACCGGCACCATATATTTT CASQQFTAGGTGTIYF
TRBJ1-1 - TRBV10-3 TGTGCCATCAGCCAACAGAATCTCAACACTGAAGCTTTCTTT CAISQQNLNTEAFF
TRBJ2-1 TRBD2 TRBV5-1 TGCGCCAGCAGCTTGGGGGGGACTAGCCCCGACAATGAGCAGTTCTTC CASSLGGTSPDNEQFF
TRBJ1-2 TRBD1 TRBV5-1 TGCGCCAGCAGCTTGGTTCAGGGGGGCAACTATGGCTACACCTTC CASSLVQGGNYGYTF
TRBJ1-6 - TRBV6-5 TGTGCCAGCAGACCGGGAAGCTATAATTCACCCCTCCACTTT CASRPGSYNSPLHF
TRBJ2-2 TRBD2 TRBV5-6 TGTGCCAGCAGCTTGGCTAGCGGGACGTCCGGGGAGCTGTTTTTT CASSLASGTSGELFF
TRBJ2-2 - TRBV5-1 TGCGCCAGCAGCTTCGACAGCACCGGGGAGCTGTTTTTT CASSFDSTGELFF
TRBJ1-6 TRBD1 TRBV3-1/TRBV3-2 TGTGCCAGCAGCCAAGATCGGGGGGGACAGGGGACTTCACCCCTCCACTTT CASSQDRGGQGTSPLHF
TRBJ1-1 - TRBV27 TGTGCCAGCACCCCGGTGGGGGCCACGAACACTGAAGCTTTCTTT CASTPVGATNTEAFF
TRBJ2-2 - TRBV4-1 TGCGCCAGCAGACTACAGAACACCGGGGAGCTGTTTTTT CASRLQNTGELFF
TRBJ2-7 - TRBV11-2 TGTGCCAGCAGCTTAAGCACGAGCTCCTACGAGCAGTACTTC CASSLSTSSYEQYF
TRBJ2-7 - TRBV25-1 TGTGCCAGCAGTGTATCCGGGAGTCCTCTAAACGAGCAGTACTTC CASSVSGSPLNEQYF
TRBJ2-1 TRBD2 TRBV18 TGTGCCAGCTCACCACCGAGCGGGAGCTCCTACAATGAGCAGTTCTTC CASSPPSGSSYNEQFF
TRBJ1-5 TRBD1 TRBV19 TGTGCCAGTAGTCCACAGGGGTATCAGCCCCAGCATTTT CASSPQGYQPQHF
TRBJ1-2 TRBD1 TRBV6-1 TGTGCCAGCAGTGAAGCTGACAGGGGGCAAGGCTACACCTTC CASSEADRGQGYTF
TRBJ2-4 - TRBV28 TGTGCCAGCAGTTTTAAGGGGGGGTTGAGCATTCAGTACTTC CASSFKGGLSIQYF
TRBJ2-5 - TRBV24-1 TGTGCCACCAGGGGCTGGGGGCGCGGGCAAGAGACCCAGTACTTC CATRGWGRGQETQYF
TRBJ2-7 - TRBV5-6 TGTGCCAGCAGCTTGGCTGGGGACATCAGGTACTACGAGCAGTACTTC CASSLAGDIRYYEQYF
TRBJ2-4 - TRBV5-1 TGCGCCAGCAGCTTGTCAGGGGTCCTAGCCAAAAACATTCAGTACTTC CASSLSGVLAKNIQYF
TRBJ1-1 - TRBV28 TGTGCCAGCACCGTCGGGGGGGCCGGAAACACTGAAGCTTTCTTT CASTVGGAGNTEAFF
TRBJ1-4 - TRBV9 TGTGCCAGCAGCTTACAAGGGGGTCGGAATGAAAAACTGTTTTTT CASSLQGGRNEKLFF